This is a list of T cell receptor beta chains from one sample in a study of cytomegalovirus exposure and HLA in healthy donors. Measured with immunoSEQ multiplex PCR; TCRdb has only the in-frame clones, and not every one. The repertoire holds 200,000 to 250,000 clones, with about 80% as singletons. The specimen sequenced was PBMCs. Receptor source: a man aged 35 to 55 in good health and CMV-seronegative. Each CDR3 is given with its conserved first and last residue. Each record gives: D gene, clone size, V gene, J gene, CDR3 protein, CDR3 DNA. The D gene is left open where the match is weak. The size of a clone is reported for some rows only, either as once, few or many, or as a class for expanded clones.

d_gene: -
abundance: -
v_gene: TRBV7-2
j_gene: TRBJ2-3
CDR3aa: CASSLVRSGTDTQYF
CDR3nt: TGTGCCAGCAGCTTAGTGAGGAGCGGCACAGATACGCAGTATTTT

d_gene: -
abundance: -
v_gene: TRBV25-1
j_gene: TRBJ2-5
CDR3aa: CASSYRDQETQYF
CDR3nt: TGTGCCAGCAGCTACAGGGATCAAGAGACCCAGTACTTC

d_gene: TRBD2
abundance: -
v_gene: TRBV9
j_gene: TRBJ2-1
CDR3aa: CASRSGGDSYNEQFF
CDR3nt: TGTGCCAGCAGGAGCGGGGGGGACTCCTACAATGAGCAGTTCTTC

d_gene: -
abundance: -
v_gene: TRBV5-1
j_gene: TRBJ1-2
CDR3aa: CASSDTGMEGYTF
CDR3nt: TGCGCCAGCAGCGACACAGGGATGGAAGGCTACACCTTC

d_gene: -
abundance: -
v_gene: TRBV7-2
j_gene: TRBJ2-1
CDR3aa: CASSFGFSYNEQFF
CDR3nt: TGTGCCAGCAGCTTCGGGTTTTCCTACAATGAGCAGTTCTTC

d_gene: -
abundance: few
v_gene: TRBV4-3
j_gene: TRBJ1-3
CDR3aa: CASSHSLGEVGNTIYF
CDR3nt: TGCGCCAGCAGCCACTCCCTGGGGGAGGTAGGAAACACCATATATTTT

d_gene: -
abundance: -
v_gene: TRBV23-1
j_gene: TRBJ2-7
CDR3aa: CASSTQDYSAEYF
CDR3nt: TGCGCCAGCAGTACACAGGATTATAGTGCCGAGTACTTC

d_gene: -
abundance: -
v_gene: TRBV27
j_gene: TRBJ2-7
CDR3aa: CVTGENEQYF
CDR3nt: TGTGTCACCGGGGAGAACGAGCAGTACTTC

d_gene: -
abundance: few
v_gene: TRBV6-1
j_gene: TRBJ1-2
CDR3aa: CASSVREKYGYTF
CDR3nt: TGTGCCAGCAGTGTTAGAGAGAAATATGGCTACACCTTC

d_gene: -
abundance: -
v_gene: TRBV10-3
j_gene: TRBJ1-1
CDR3aa: CAISGAMNTEAFF
CDR3nt: TGTGCCATCAGTGGGGCCATGAACACTGAAGCTTTCTTT

d_gene: -
abundance: -
v_gene: TRBV6-1
j_gene: TRBJ1-1
CDR3aa: CASSERAGAEAFF
CDR3nt: TGTGCCAGCAGTGAAAGGGCAGGGGCTGAAGCTTTCTTT

d_gene: -
abundance: -
v_gene: TRBV7-9
j_gene: TRBJ1-2
CDR3aa: CASSLEQGFNYGYTF
CDR3nt: TGTGCCAGCAGCTTAGAACAGGGATTCAACTATGGCTACACCTTC

d_gene: -
abundance: -
v_gene: TRBV19
j_gene: TRBJ2-1
CDR3aa: CASSIGGEQFF
CDR3nt: TGTGCCAGTAGTATAGGAGGGGAGCAGTTCTTC

d_gene: -
abundance: -
v_gene: TRBV7-8
j_gene: TRBJ2-4
CDR3aa: CASSSGPQGGGNIQYF
CDR3nt: TGTGCCAGCAGTTCAGGGCCCCAGGGGGGAGGAAACATTCAGTACTTC

d_gene: -
abundance: once
v_gene: TRBV6-6
j_gene: TRBJ1-2
CDR3aa: CASSYPGEFAYGYTF
CDR3nt: TGTGCCAGCAGTTACCCAGGGGAATTTGCCTATGGCTACACCTTC

d_gene: -
abundance: -
v_gene: TRBV9
j_gene: TRBJ2-7
CDR3aa: CASSVRQEIGEQYF
CDR3nt: TGTGCCAGCAGCGTGAGACAGGAGATAGGCGAGCAGTACTTC

d_gene: TRBD1
abundance: -
v_gene: TRBV6-6
j_gene: TRBJ2-7
CDR3aa: CASSTGQGTYEQYF
CDR3nt: TGTGCCAGCAGTACGGGACAGGGCACCTACGAGCAGTACTTC

d_gene: TRBD1
abundance: -
v_gene: TRBV19
j_gene: TRBJ1-5
CDR3aa: CASSISTGGFKQPQHF
CDR3nt: TGTGCCAGTAGTATCAGCACAGGGGGCTTCAAACAGCCCCAGCATTTT

d_gene: -
abundance: once
v_gene: TRBV9
j_gene: TRBJ2-7
CDR3aa: CASSPRQGTDEQYF
CDR3nt: TGTGCCAGCAGCCCCCGGCAGGGGACCGACGAGCAGTACTTC

d_gene: TRBD2
abundance: -
v_gene: TRBV7-2
j_gene: TRBJ2-5
CDR3aa: CASSLTGTSIETQYF
CDR3nt: TGTGCCAGCAGCTTAACGGGGACTAGCATTGAGACCCAGTACTTC

d_gene: TRBD1
abundance: -
v_gene: TRBV28
j_gene: TRBJ1-5
CDR3aa: CASSDRGDQPQHF
CDR3nt: TGTGCCAGCAGTGACAGGGGCGATCAGCCCCAGCATTTT

d_gene: -
abundance: -
v_gene: TRBV21-1
j_gene: TRBJ1-2
CDR3aa: CASSKPRDRGRPDPNINYGYTF
CDR3nt: TGTGCCAGCAGCAAACCTCGGGACAGGGGGAGACCGGACCCCAACATTAACTATGGCTACACCTTC

d_gene: TRBD1
abundance: -
v_gene: TRBV27
j_gene: TRBJ1-2
CDR3aa: CASSRYGTGGANYGYTF
CDR3nt: TGTGCCAGCAGTCGCTATGGGACAGGGGGCGCTAACTATGGCTACACCTTC

d_gene: -
abundance: once
v_gene: TRBV2
j_gene: TRBJ1-5
CDR3aa: CASSEMAGPGQPQHF
CDR3nt: TGTGCCAGCAGTGAAATGGCAGGTCCAGGTCAGCCCCAGCATTTT

d_gene: -
abundance: once
v_gene: TRBV5-1
j_gene: TRBJ2-2
CDR3aa: CASSPEGVPSGELFF
CDR3nt: TGCGCCAGCTCGCCAGAAGGAGTACCCTCCGGGGAGCTGTTTTTT

d_gene: TRBD2
abundance: -
v_gene: TRBV7-7
j_gene: TRBJ2-1
CDR3aa: CASSLGVAGRNEQFF
CDR3nt: TGTGCCAGCAGCTTAGGGGTAGCGGGAAGGAATGAGCAGTTCTTC

d_gene: -
abundance: -
v_gene: TRBV7-2
j_gene: TRBJ2-3
CDR3aa: CASKLARSTDTQYF
CDR3nt: TGTGCCAGCAAATTGGCCCGTTCCACAGATACGCAGTATTTT

d_gene: TRBD1
abundance: few
v_gene: TRBV4-1
j_gene: TRBJ2-7
CDR3aa: CASSRSGIQGQTYEQYF
CDR3nt: TGCGCCAGCAGCCGGAGCGGCATACAGGGACAGACCTACGAGCAGTACTTC

d_gene: -
abundance: -
v_gene: TRBV5-4
j_gene: TRBJ2-3
CDR3aa: CASSLGRVTDTQYF
CDR3nt: TGTGCCAGCAGCTTGGGGCGGGTCACAGATACGCAGTATTTT

d_gene: TRBD1
abundance: few
v_gene: TRBV11-3
j_gene: TRBJ2-7
CDR3aa: CASSPRTGDDEQYF
CDR3nt: TGTGCCAGCAGCCCACGGACAGGGGACGACGAGCAGTACTTC

d_gene: -
abundance: -
v_gene: TRBV19
j_gene: TRBJ1-5
CDR3aa: CASSAPTAGQPQHF
CDR3nt: TGTGCCAGTAGTGCCCCCACCGCGGGTCAGCCCCAGCATTTT

d_gene: -
abundance: -
v_gene: TRBV7-3
j_gene: TRBJ2-7
CDR3aa: CASSLIGGNSYEQYF
CDR3nt: TGTGCCAGCAGCTTAATTGGCGGGAATTCCTACGAGCAGTACTTC

d_gene: -
abundance: -
v_gene: TRBV10-3
j_gene: TRBJ1-2
CDR3aa: CAIRDSYRGYTF
CDR3nt: TGTGCCATCAGGGACAGCTACCGAGGCTACACCTTC

d_gene: TRBD1
abundance: -
v_gene: TRBV6-5
j_gene: TRBJ2-1
CDR3aa: CASSPDRPFYNEQFF
CDR3nt: TGTGCCAGCAGTCCGGACAGGCCTTTCTACAATGAGCAGTTCTTC

d_gene: TRBD1
abundance: -
v_gene: TRBV28
j_gene: TRBJ2-7
CDR3aa: CASSTRGWTGLRYSSYEQYF
CDR3nt: TGTGCCAGCAGTACTAGAGGATGGACAGGGCTACGTTACAGCTCCTACGAGCAGTACTTC

d_gene: TRBD1
abundance: -
v_gene: TRBV18
j_gene: TRBJ2-2
CDR3aa: CASSPWTGGSTGELFF
CDR3nt: TGTGCCAGCTCACCCTGGACAGGGGGTAGCACCGGGGAGCTGTTTTTT

d_gene: -
abundance: -
v_gene: TRBV4-2
j_gene: TRBJ2-3
CDR3aa: CASSPSASVADTQYF
CDR3nt: TGTGCCAGCAGCCCCTCTGCTAGCGTAGCAGATACGCAGTATTTT

d_gene: -
abundance: -
v_gene: TRBV18
j_gene: TRBJ1-1
CDR3aa: CASSPPLGKDTEAFF
CDR3nt: TGTGCCAGCTCACCACCACTCGGGAAGGACACTGAAGCTTTCTTT

d_gene: -
abundance: -
v_gene: TRBV11-2
j_gene: TRBJ2-3
CDR3aa: CASSSGLNTDTQYF
CDR3nt: TGTGCCAGCAGCTCTGGACTTAACACAGATACGCAGTATTTT

d_gene: -
abundance: -
v_gene: TRBV5-4
j_gene: TRBJ1-6
CDR3aa: CASSYWLNSPLHF
CDR3nt: TGTGCCAGCAGCTATTGGCTTAATTCACCCCTCCACTTT

d_gene: TRBD2
abundance: -
v_gene: TRBV7-6
j_gene: TRBJ2-3
CDR3aa: CASSFRLAGGPGDTQYF
CDR3nt: TGTGCCAGCAGCTTCCGTTTAGCGGGGGGGCCAGGGGATACGCAGTATTTT

d_gene: -
abundance: -
v_gene: TRBV7-9
j_gene: TRBJ2-3
CDR3aa: CASSRDEVGGADTQYF
CDR3nt: TGTGCCAGCAGCCGGGACGAGGTCGGAGGGGCAGATACGCAGTATTTT

d_gene: -
abundance: many
v_gene: TRBV15
j_gene: TRBJ1-5
CDR3aa: CATSTPQKPQHF
CDR3nt: TGTGCCACCAGCACACCACAGAAGCCCCAGCATTTT

d_gene: -
abundance: -
v_gene: TRBV27
j_gene: TRBJ2-2
CDR3aa: CASSFLQGNTGELFF
CDR3nt: TGTGCCAGCAGTTTTTTACAGGGAAACACCGGGGAGCTGTTTTTT

d_gene: -
abundance: -
v_gene: TRBV7-2
j_gene: TRBJ1-6
CDR3aa: CASSLVSGSSYNSPLHF
CDR3nt: TGTGCCAGCAGCTTAGTGTCTGGGAGCTCCTATAATTCACCCCTCCACTTT

d_gene: TRBD2
abundance: -
v_gene: TRBV28
j_gene: TRBJ2-3
CDR3aa: CASSEPGLAADTQYF
CDR3nt: TGTGCCAGCAGTGAGCCGGGACTAGCCGCAGATACGCAGTATTTT

d_gene: -
abundance: -
v_gene: TRBV28
j_gene: TRBJ1-1
CDR3aa: CASSSTSLQGTEAFF
CDR3nt: TGTGCCAGCAGTTCCACTTCCCTTCAGGGCACTGAAGCTTTCTTT

d_gene: TRBD2
abundance: -
v_gene: TRBV9
j_gene: TRBJ2-1
CDR3aa: CASSAISGINEQFF
CDR3nt: TGTGCCAGCAGCGCAATTAGCGGGATTAACGAGCAGTTCTTC

d_gene: -
abundance: -
v_gene: TRBV6-4
j_gene: TRBJ1-2
CDR3aa: CASSASWGDYGYTF
CDR3nt: TGTGCCAGCAGTGCCAGTTGGGGGGATTATGGCTACACCTTC

d_gene: TRBD1
abundance: -
v_gene: TRBV9
j_gene: TRBJ1-5
CDR3aa: CASSVEAQGVQPQHF
CDR3nt: TGTGCCAGCAGCGTAGAAGCACAGGGGGTTCAGCCCCAGCATTTT